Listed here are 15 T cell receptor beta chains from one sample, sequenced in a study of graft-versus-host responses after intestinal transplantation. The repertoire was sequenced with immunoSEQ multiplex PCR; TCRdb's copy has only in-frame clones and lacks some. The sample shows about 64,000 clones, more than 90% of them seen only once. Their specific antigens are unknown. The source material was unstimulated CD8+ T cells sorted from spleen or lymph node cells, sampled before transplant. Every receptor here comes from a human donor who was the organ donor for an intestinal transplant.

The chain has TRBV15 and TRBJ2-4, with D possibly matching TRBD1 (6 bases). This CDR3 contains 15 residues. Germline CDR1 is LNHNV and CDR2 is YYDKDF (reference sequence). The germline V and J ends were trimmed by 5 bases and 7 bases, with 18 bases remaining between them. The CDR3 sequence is CATSSSTGVGNIQYF. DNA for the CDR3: TGTGCCACCAGCTCGTCGACAGGAGTAGGTAACATTCAGTACTTC.

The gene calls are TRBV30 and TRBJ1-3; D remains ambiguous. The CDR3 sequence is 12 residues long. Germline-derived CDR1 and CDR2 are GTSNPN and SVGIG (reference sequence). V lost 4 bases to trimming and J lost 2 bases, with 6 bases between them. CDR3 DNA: TGTGCCTGGAAGGAGGCTGGAAACACCATATATTTT. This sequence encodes CAWKEAGNTIYF.

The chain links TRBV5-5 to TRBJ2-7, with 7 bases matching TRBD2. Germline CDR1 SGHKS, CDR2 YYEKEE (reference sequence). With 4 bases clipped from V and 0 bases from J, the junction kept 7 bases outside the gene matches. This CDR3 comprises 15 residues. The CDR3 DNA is TGTGCCAGCAGCCCGTCGGGGGGTCTCTCCTACGAGCAGTACTTC. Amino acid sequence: CASSPSGGLSYEQYF. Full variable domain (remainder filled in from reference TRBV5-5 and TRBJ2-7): DAGVTQSPTHLIKTRGQQVTLRCSPISGHKSVSWYQQVLGQGPQFIFQYYEKEERGRGNFPDRFSARQFPNYSSELNVNALLLGDSALYLCASSPSGGLSYEQYFGPGTRLTVT.

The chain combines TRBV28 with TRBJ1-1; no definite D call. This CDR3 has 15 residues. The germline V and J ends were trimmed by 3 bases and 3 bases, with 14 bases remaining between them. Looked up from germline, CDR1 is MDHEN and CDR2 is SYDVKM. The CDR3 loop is CASSFFGVRDTEAFF. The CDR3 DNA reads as TGTGCCAGCAGTTTTTTCGGGGTTCGGGACACTGAAGCTTTCTTT.

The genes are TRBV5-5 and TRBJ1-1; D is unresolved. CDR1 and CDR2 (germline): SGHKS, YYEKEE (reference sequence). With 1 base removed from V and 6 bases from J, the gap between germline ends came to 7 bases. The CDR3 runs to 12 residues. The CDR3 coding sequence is TGTGCCAGCAGCTTGTCCGGGTCTGAAGCTTTCTTT. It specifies CASSLSGSEAFF.

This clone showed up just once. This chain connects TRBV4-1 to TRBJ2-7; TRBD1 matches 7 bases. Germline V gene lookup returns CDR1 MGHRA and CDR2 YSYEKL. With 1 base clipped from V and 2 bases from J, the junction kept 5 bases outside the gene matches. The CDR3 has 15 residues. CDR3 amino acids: CASSQAAGGTYEQYF. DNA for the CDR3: TGCGCCAGCAGCCAAGCGGCAGGGGGTACCTACGAGCAGTACTTC.

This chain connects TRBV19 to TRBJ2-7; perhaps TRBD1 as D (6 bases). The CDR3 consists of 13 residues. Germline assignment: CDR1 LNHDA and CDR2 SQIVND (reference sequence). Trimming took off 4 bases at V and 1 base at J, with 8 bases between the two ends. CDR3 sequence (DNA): TGTGCCAGTAGTACGACAGGATCCTACGAGCAGTACTTC. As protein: CASSTTGSYEQYF.

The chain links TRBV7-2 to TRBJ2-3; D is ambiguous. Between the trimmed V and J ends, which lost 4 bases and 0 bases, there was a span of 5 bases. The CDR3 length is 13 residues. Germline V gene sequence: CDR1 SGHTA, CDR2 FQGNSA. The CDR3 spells CASSSTSTDTQYF. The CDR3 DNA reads TGTGCCAGCAGCTCCACTAGCACAGATACGCAGTATTTT.

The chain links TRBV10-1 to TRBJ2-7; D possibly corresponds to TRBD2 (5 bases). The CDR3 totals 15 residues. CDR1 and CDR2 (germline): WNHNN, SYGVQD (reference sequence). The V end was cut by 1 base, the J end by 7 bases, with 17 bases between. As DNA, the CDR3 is TGCGCCAGCAGTGAGTGGGAATCGGGATATGGGGAGCAGTACTTC. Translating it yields CASSEWESGYGEQYF.

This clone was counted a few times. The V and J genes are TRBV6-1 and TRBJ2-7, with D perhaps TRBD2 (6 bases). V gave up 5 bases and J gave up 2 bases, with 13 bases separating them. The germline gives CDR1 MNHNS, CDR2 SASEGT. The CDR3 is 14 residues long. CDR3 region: CASSRIAETYEQYF. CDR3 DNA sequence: TGTGCCAGCAGTCGAATAGCGGAAACCTACGAGCAGTACTTC.

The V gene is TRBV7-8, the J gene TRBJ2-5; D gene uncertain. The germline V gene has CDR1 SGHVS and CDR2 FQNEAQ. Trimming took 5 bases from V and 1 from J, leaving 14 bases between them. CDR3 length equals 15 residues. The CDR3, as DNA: TGTGCCAGCAGCGCAAGAATAGCTGCCCAAGAGACCCAGTACTTC. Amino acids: CASSARIAAQETQYF.

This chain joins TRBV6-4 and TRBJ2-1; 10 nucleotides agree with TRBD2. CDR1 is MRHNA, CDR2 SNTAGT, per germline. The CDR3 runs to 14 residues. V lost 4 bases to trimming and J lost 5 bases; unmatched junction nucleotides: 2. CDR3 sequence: CASSVAGGHNEQFF. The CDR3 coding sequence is TGTGCCAGCAGTGTAGCGGGAGGACACAATGAGCAGTTCTTC.

CDR3 residues: CASSGGEDWEKLFF. The CDR3 DNA follows: TGTGCCAGCAGTGGGGGAGAGGATTGGGAAAAACTGTTTTTT. The chain is built from TRBV6-1 and TRBJ1-4, with D unresolved. CDR3 length: 14 residues. Deletions cut 4 bases from V and 8 bases from J, with 14 bases between. CDR1 is MNHNS and CDR2 is SASEGT in the germline V gene.

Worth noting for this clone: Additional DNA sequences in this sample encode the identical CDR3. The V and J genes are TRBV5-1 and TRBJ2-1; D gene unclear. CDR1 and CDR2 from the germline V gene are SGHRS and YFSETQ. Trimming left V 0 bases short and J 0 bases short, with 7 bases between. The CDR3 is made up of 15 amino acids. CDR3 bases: TGCGCCAGCAGCTTGGACCGGAGCTCCTACAATGAGCAGTTCTTC. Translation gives CASSLDRSSYNEQFF.

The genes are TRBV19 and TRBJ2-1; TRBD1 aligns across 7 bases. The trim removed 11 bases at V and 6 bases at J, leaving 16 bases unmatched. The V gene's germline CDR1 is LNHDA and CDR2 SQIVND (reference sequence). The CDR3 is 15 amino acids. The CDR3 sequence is CAPINKDRMGNEQFF. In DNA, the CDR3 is TGTGCCCCAATAAACAAGGACAGGATGGGCAATGAGCAGTTCTTC.